This T cell receptor beta chain was identified in a study of control samples from healthy donors and cancer patients. This clone was recorded once. Germline loops: CDR1 MNHEY, CDR2 SMNVEV (reference sequence). The CDR3 has 14 residues. Trimming left V 2 bases short and J 5 bases short, with 13 bases between. Assay: immunoSEQ multiplex PCR; the TCRdb copy retains only in-frame clones and omits some. The sample includes over 150,000 clones, 85% to 90% of them seen just once. The chain has TRBV27 and TRBJ2-7, with a tentative D call TRBD1 (5 bases). Sequenced: blood. This clonotype originated in a woman aged 50 to 60 in good health. The CDR3 region is CASSLMSGLDEQYF. The CDR3 DNA sequence: TGTGCCAGCAGTTTAATGTCAGGGTTGGACGAGCAGTACTTC.